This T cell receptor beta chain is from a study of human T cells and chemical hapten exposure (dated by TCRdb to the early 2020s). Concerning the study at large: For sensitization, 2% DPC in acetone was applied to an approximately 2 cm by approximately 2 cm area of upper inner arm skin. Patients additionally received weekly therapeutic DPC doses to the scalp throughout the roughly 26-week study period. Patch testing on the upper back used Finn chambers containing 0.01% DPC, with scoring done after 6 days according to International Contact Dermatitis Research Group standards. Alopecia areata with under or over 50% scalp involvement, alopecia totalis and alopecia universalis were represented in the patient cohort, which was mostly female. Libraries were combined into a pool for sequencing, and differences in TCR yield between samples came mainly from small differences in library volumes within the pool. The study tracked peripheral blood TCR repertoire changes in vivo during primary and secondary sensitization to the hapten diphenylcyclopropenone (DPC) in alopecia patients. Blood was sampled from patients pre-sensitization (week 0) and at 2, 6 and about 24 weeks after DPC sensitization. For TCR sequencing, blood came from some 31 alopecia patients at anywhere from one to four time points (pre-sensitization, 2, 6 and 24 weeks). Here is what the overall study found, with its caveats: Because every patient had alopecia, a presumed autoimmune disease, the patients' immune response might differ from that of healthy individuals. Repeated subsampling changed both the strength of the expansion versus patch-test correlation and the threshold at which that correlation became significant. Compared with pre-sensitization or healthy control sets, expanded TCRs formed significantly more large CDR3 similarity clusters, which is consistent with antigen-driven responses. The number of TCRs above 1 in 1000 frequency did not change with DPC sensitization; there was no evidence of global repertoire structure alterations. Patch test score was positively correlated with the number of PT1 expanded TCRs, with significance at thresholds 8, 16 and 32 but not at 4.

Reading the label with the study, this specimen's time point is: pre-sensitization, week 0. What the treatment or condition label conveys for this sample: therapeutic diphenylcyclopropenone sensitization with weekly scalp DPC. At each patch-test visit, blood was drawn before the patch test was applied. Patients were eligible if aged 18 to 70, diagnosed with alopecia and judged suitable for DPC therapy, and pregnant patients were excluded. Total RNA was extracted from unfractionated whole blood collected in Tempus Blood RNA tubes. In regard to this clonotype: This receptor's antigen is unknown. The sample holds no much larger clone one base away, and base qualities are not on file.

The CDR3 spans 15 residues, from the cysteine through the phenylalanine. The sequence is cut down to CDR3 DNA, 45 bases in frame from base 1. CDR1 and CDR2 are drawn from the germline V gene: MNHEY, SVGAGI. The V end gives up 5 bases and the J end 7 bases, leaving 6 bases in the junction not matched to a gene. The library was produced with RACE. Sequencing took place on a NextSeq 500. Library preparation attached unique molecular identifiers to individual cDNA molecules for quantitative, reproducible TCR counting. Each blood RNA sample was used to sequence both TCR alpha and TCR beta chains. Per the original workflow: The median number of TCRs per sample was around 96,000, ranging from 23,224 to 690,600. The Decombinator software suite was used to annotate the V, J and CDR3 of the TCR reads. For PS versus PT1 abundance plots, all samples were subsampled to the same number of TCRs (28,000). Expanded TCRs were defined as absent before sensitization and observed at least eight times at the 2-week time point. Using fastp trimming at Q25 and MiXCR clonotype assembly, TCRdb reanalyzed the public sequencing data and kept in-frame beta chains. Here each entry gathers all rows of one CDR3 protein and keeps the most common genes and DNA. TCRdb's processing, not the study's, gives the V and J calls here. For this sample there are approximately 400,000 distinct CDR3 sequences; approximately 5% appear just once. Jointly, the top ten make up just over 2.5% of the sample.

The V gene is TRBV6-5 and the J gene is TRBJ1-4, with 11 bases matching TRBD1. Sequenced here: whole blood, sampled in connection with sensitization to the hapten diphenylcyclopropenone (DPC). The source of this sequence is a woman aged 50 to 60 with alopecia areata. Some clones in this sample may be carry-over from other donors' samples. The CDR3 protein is CASSPRTGGSEKLFF. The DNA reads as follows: TGTGCCAGCAGTCCTCGGACAGGGGGCAGTGAAAAACTGTTTTTT.